The next 3 T cell receptor beta chains were all read from a single sample in a study of cytomegalovirus exposure and HLA in healthy donors. With 60 Vbeta and 13 Jbeta primers, the PCR was carried out. Assay used: immunoSEQ multiplex PCR; TCRdb lists only in-frame clones, some missing. The sample records fewer than 200,000 clones, about 85% being singletons. The source material was PBMCs. Source of these receptors: a woman between 50 and 59 years old in good health and CMV-seropositive.

The V gene is TRBV4-3, the J gene TRBJ2-7, with 9 bases aligning to TRBD2. CDR3 length: 14 amino acids. Germline V gives CDR1 LGHNA, CDR2 YSLEER. J lost 10 bases, V lost 0 bases, and 7 bases had no gene match. For the CDR3, the DNA is TGCGCCAGCAGCCAAGAAAGAGCGGGGGGTTATCAGTACTTC. It translates to CASSQERAGGYQYF.

The V gene is TRBV19, the J gene TRBJ2-1, with D maybe TRBD2 (6 bases). The CDR3 has 16 residues. CDR1 and CDR2 from the germline V gene are LNHDA and SQIVND (reference sequence). The V and J ends lost 5 bases and 0 bases respectively, with 14 bases between them. The CDR3 spells CASSPGPGGSYNEQFF. CDR3 in DNA: TGTGCCAGTAGTCCCGGGCCCGGGGGCTCCTACAATGAGCAGTTCTTC.

The chain is built from TRBV5-4 and TRBJ2-7; 9 bases fit TRBD1. V lost 3 bases, J lost 6 bases, and 7 bases stayed unmatched. The CDR3 covers 14 residues. Germline V lookup: CDR1 SGHNT, CDR2 YYREEE (reference sequence). CDR3 residues: CASSYRQGVGEQYF. In nucleotides, the CDR3 is TGTGCCAGCAGCTACCGACAGGGGGTCGGCGAGCAGTACTTC. Full variable domain (outside the CDR3, taken from reference TRBV5-4 and TRBJ2-7): ETGVTQSPTHLIKTRGQQVTLRCSSQSGHNTVSWYQQALGQGPQFIFQYYREEENGRGNFPPRFSGLQFPNYSSELNVNALELDDSALYLCASSYRQGVGEQYFGPGTRLTVT.